The next 11 T cell receptor beta chains were all read from a single sample in a study of blood T cell repertoires in COVID-19 (dated by TCRdb to the early 2020s). Receptor amplification or capture employed the immunoSEQ multiplex PCR assay. Not all clones reach the TCRdb copy of this immuneACCESS table, which keeps in-frame sequences only. Checked studies attribute under half of the gap to unresolved V genes and leave the rest unexplained. For this sample there are 180,000 or so clones; about 90% appear just once. The ten largest clonotypes hold around 2.5% of the sample. The sequencing sample was made of peripheral blood. Every receptor here comes from a man in his forties or fifties with active or convalescent COVID-19.

The gene calls are TRBV24-1 and TRBJ2-1; possibly TRBD1 for D (6 bases). This CDR3 region has 14 residues. CDR1 and CDR2 from the germline V gene are KGHDR and SFDVKD. Between the trimmed V and J ends, which lost 9 bases and 0 bases, there was a span of 11 bases. CDR3 nucleotide sequence: TGTGCCACCCAACGGACAGACTCCTACAATGAGCAGTTCTTC. This translates into CATQRTDSYNEQFF.

This chain connects TRBV5-5 to TRBJ2-7; TRBD1 matches at 7 bases. This CDR3 has 14 residues. Germline CDR1 SGHKS, CDR2 YYEKEE (reference sequence). The junction had 7 bases not matched to a gene; V was cut back by 0 bases and J by 7 bases. The chain's CDR3 is CASSLDRGFGEQYF. The CDR3 nucleotides are TGTGCCAGCAGCTTGGACAGGGGCTTTGGGGAGCAGTACTTC.

V and J are TRBV28 and TRBJ1-2; D may be TRBD1 (6 bases). The CDR3 has 11 residues. The V gene's germline CDR1 is MDHEN and CDR2 SYDVKM. V lost 6 bases and J lost 10, with 12 bases in between. DNA of the CDR3: TGTGCCAGCAGGTACAGGGTTGACTACACCTTC. Translated, it gives CASRYRVDYTF.

V and J are TRBV9 and TRBJ2-1; D is unresolved. Trimming pared 5 bases from V and 1 base from J, leaving 10 bases between. The CDR3 runs to 14 residues. Per germline, CDR1 SGDLS and CDR2 YYNGEE. CDR3 in amino acids: CASSVTESYNEQFF. CDR3 coding DNA: TGTGCCAGCAGTGTAACCGAGTCCTACAATGAGCAGTTCTTC.

The chain recombines TRBV27 with TRBJ2-2, with D perhaps TRBD1 (5 bases). V was clipped by 2 bases and J by 3 bases, with 7 bases between them. This CDR3 comprises 14 residues. Germline V lookup: CDR1 MNHEY, CDR2 SMNVEV (reference sequence). The DNA for the CDR3 is TGTGCCAGCAGTTTAGCAGGGTACACCGGGGAGCTGTTTTTT. Translated, it gives CASSLAGYTGELFF.

The V gene is TRBV6-2 or TRBV6-3, the J gene TRBJ2-7, with D possibly TRBD2 on 7 matching bases. Trimming shortened V by 0 bases and J by 2 bases, and 11 bases separated the two germline ends. Germline V gene lookup returns CDR1 MNHEY and CDR2 SVGEGT. The CDR3 sequence is 15 residues long. The CDR3 coding sequence is TGTGCCAGCAGTTACTCCGGGGGGCTAGCCTACGAGCAGTACTTC. It specifies CASSYSGGLAYEQYF.

This clone was seen a single time. The genes are TRBV7-3 and TRBJ2-7; D not resolved. Germline V CDR1 and CDR2: SGHTA, FQGTGA. The V and J ends lost 4 bases and 3 bases respectively, with 16 bases between them. CDR3 size: 15 residues. The CDR3 DNA is TGTGCCAGCAGCTCCGACAACCGAACCAACTACGAGCAGTACTTC. This gives the protein CASSSDNRTNYEQYF.

This clone was picked up a small number of times. The chain employs TRBV6-2 or TRBV6-3 and TRBJ1-5; the match to TRBD1 covers 9 bases. The CDR3 contains 16 residues. V was pared by 5 bases and J by 3 bases, with 8 bases of the junction left unmatched. Looked up from germline, CDR1 is MNHEY and CDR2 is SVGEGT. The CDR3 loop reads CASSGGTGRDNQPQHF. The CDR3 DNA sequence: TGTGCCAGCAGTGGAGGGACAGGGAGGGACAATCAGCCCCAGCATTTT.

The gene calls are TRBV5-1 and TRBJ2-3; maybe TRBD1 (5 bases). V shed 2 bases and J shed 2 bases, with 9 bases lying between them. The CDR3 runs to 14 residues. Germline V gives CDR1 SGHRS, CDR2 YFSETQ. The CDR3 sequence is CASSLGAYTDTQYF. CDR3 DNA sequence: TGCGCCAGCAGCTTAGGGGCTTACACAGATACGCAGTATTTT.

This clone was observed once. The J gene is TRBJ1-1, the V gene TRBV29-1; D not resolved. Germline assignment: CDR1 SQVTM and CDR2 ANQGSEA. The CDR3 contains 12 residues. Trimming took 7 bases from V and 0 from J, leaving 9 bases between them. In DNA, the CDR3 is TGCAGCGCCTACTCCATGAACACTGAAGCTTTCTTT. Residues: CSAYSMNTEAFF.

The gene calls are TRBV6-2 or TRBV6-3 and TRBJ1-5, with D perhaps TRBD1 (5 bases). Looked up from germline, CDR1 is MNHEY and CDR2 is SVGEGT. The CDR3 contains 13 residues. V dropped 4 bases and J dropped 7 bases, with 11 bases sitting between them. CDR3 sequence reads: CASSSGNKQPQHF. Written as DNA, the CDR3 is TGTGCCAGCAGTTCAGGGAATAAACAGCCCCAGCATTTT.